Sequencing of this TCR beta chain was carried out in a study of shared clonotypes between healthy human individuals (dated by TCRdb to the early 2020s). For the study in its entirety: The cohort included a few men and a couple of women between 18 and 49 years of age. To increase sequencing depth and limit assay-specific biases, different laboratories used diverse techniques to prepare libraries and sequence TCR repertoires. To estimate repertoire size and how much clonotypes are shared between individuals, the study performed deep sequencing of blood TCR repertoires from five healthy adults. Between about 0.9 and 10 billion PBMCs per donor were obtained by leukapheresis. For each donor, CD4 naive and CD4 memory were each run on three plates, CD8 naive on two plates, and CD8 memory on one plate.

Summary of the overall study and its limitations: About 5% of naive CD4, 3.5% of naive CD8, roughly 2.4% of memory CD4, and 0.4% of memory CD8 clonotypes were shared across several donors. Clonotypes shared by all four sorted-subset donors showed higher generation probabilities than non-shared clonotypes. Because the study included a small number of donors, the genetic and exposure-history diversity represented was limited. Naive subsets generally had larger estimated clonotype richness than memory subsets. Incomplete sequencing was indicated by rarefaction of sorted-subset datasets, despite the large sequencing depth. Only blood was sampled, and tissue TCR repertoires likely differ from those in blood. Pairwise subsampling led to the expectation that sequencing depth would affect the degree of clonotype sharing among donors.

Ends trimmed: V by 5 bases, J by 6 bases; bases unmatched to a gene: 7. There are 13 amino acids in the CDR3, from cysteine to phenylalanine inclusive. The sequence is cut down to CDR3 DNA, 39 bases in frame from base 1. In the germline V gene (reference sequence), CDR1 corresponds to MNHNY and CDR2 to SVGAGI. Using the deep immunoSEQ assay, multiplex PCR amplified TCR CDR3 regions from genomic DNA. Extracted genomic DNA from each cell subset was distributed evenly across all wells of several immunoSEQ 96-well plates, and each plate was treated as a replicate. For sorted subsets, 200 to 250 ng of genomic DNA, equivalent to roughly 30,000 T cell genomes, went into each replicate PCR. Purified libraries were measured with a Qubit 3.0 fluorometer, size-checked on a Bioanalyzer 2100, and measured again with the KAPA Library Quantification kit. Every immunoSEQ 96-well plate was sequenced on a dedicated single-read 150-cycle Illumina NextSeq 550 flow cell. Turning to the authors' computational methods: The immunoSEQ output contained only junctional sequences without quality scores, so filtering could not match that applied to full-length reads. Sequences were annotated with PyIR, a Python wrapper for IgBLAST v1.9, and V/J genes and CDR3 were assigned using IMGT germline references. Reads with weak V/J assignments (E-value above 1e-6), missing CDR3, stop codons, out-of-frame junctions, or ambiguous translated residues were removed. A V3J clonotype was defined by an identical inferred V gene, J gene, and CDR3 amino acid sequence. Percentage overlap between repertoires was calculated by dividing the number of shared unique clonotypes by the size of the smaller repertoire. Repertoire richness was assessed with RTK rarefaction, the Chao1 estimator, and Recon v2.1 estimates of unobserved clonotypes. For all TCRbeta clonotypes obtained by the gDNA method from a few donors, generation probabilities were computed with OLGA. Entries here come from immuneACCESS through TCRdb and include only in-frame sequences with V and J called. Some clones fail to appear in such tables; in the studies checked, an unresolved V gene covers under half of the shortfall, and the cause of the remainder is unknown. The D gene and trimming were derived from the DNA, and the V and J assignments and clone size from that table. This sample lists 2 million to 2.5 million clones; over 90% were detected once. Jointly, the top ten make up under 0.45% of the sample.

Donors were healthy HIV-negative adults with no recently reported acute infections or vaccinations. Only Caucasian adults living in Nashville, Tennessee, USA were represented among the donors. CD4+ T cells were enriched by magnetic negative selection, after which naive cells were positively selected on CD45RA and the negative fraction was taken as the memory subset. Blood was collected by leukapheresis, and PBMCs were isolated by Ficoll-Histopaque density gradient centrifugation and then cryopreserved in liquid nitrogen vapor phase. Analytical flow cytometry was used to check the purity and quantity of each magnetically sorted T cell population. From each sorted fraction, genomic DNA was isolated and quantified by UV absorbance on a Nanodrop 2000c. This clone appeared once. The clone's antigen remains unknown. Per-nucleotide qualities are absent, and no much larger clonotype sits a single base away.

This receptor was taken from a man between 18 and 29 years old in good health. Some clones in this sample may be carry-over from other donors' samples. Recombination linked TRBV6-6 to TRBJ2-7; TRBD2 fits 7 bases in the junction. The sequencing input was naive CD4+ T cells from PBMCs. Reading the label with the study, this specimen's cell subset or site is: CD45RA+ positively selected. This receptor carries the CDR3 CASSGYGTIEQYF. The nucleotides are TGTGCCAGCAGTGGATATGGGACTATCGAGCAGTACTTC.